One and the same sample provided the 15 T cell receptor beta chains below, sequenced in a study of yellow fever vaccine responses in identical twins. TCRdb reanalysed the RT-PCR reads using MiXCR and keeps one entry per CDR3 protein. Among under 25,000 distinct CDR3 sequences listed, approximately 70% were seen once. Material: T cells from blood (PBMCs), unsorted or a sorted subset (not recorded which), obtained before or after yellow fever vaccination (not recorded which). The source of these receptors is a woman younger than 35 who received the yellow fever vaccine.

The DNA for the CDR3 is TGTGCCAGCAGCCGGACAGGGAATGAGCAGTTCTTC. Encoded protein: CASSRTGNEQFF. The chain carries TRBV13 and TRBJ2-1; 8 bases line up with TRBD1. The CDR3 loop spans 12 amino acids. V lost 5 bases, J lost 7 bases, and 1 base stayed unmatched. The germline V gene encodes CDR1 PRHDT and CDR2 FYEKMQ (reference sequence). The complete variable domain, with remaining parts taken from reference TRBV13 and TRBJ2-1, reads AAGVIQSPRHLIKEKRETATLKCYPIPRHDTVYWYQQGPGQDPQFLISFYEKMQSDKGSIPDRFSAQQFSDYHSELNMSSLELGDSALYFCASSRTGNEQFFGPGTRLTVL.

The CDR3 loop is CASSQVSGTDYEQYF. The CDR3, as DNA: TGCGCCAGCAGCCAAGTCTCCGGGACAGACTACGAGCAGTACTTC. The V and J genes are TRBV4-3 and TRBJ2-7; 7 positions agree with TRBD1. CDR1 and CDR2 (germline): LGHNA, YSLEER. V dropped 1 base and J dropped 3; count of bases not matched to a gene: 6. This CDR3 has 15 amino acids.

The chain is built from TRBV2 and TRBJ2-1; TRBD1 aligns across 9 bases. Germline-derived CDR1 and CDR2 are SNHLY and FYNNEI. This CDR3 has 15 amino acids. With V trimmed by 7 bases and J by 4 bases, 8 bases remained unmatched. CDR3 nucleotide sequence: TGTGCCAGCAAAGGGGGGACAGGGATTTACAATGAGCAGTTCTTC. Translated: CASKGGTGIYNEQFF.

DNA of the CDR3: TGTGCCAGCAGTTTAACGCCGGGTGGGAGCACAGATACGCAGTATTTT. This encodes CASSLTPGGSTDTQYF. V usage is TRBV12-3 or TRBV12-4 and J usage is TRBJ2-3; D is ambiguous. This CDR3 has 16 residues. The V end lost 2 bases, the J end lost 0 bases, and 12 bases lay between the germline ends.

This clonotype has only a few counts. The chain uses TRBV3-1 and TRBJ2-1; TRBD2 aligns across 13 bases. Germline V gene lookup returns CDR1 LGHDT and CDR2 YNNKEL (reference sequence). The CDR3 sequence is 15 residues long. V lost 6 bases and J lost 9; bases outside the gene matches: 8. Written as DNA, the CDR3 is TGTGCCAGCAGTTTGGGACTAGCGGGAAAGGGTGAGCAGTTCTTC. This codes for CASSLGLAGKGEQFF.

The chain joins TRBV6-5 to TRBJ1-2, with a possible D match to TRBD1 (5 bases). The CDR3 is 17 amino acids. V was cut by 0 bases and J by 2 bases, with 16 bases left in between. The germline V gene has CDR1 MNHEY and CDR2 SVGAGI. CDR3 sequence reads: CASSYSIRGAGNYGYTF. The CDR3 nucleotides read TGTGCCAGCAGTTACTCGATCCGGGGCGCAGGCAACTATGGCTACACCTTC.

CDR3 loop: CAISPGNTEAFF. The CDR3 bases are TGTGCCATCAGTCCGGGGAACACTGAAGCTTTCTTT. This sequence joins TRBV10-3 and TRBJ1-1; D call uncertain. Germline assignment: CDR1 ENHRY and CDR2 SYGVKD. CDR3 length: 12 residues. V was trimmed by 5 bases and J by 1 base, leaving 5 bases between them.

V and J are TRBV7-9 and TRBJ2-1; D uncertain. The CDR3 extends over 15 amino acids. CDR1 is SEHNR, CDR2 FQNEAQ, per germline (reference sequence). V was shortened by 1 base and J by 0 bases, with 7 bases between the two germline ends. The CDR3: CASSLVLSSYNEQFF. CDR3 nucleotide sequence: TGTGCCAGCAGCTTAGTCCTAAGCTCCTACAATGAGCAGTTCTTC.

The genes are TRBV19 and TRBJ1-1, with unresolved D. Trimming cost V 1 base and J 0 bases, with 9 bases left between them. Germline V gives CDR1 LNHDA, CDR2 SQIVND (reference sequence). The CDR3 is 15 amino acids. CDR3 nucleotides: TGTGCCAGTAGTATAGGCAGACGAATGAACACTGAAGCTTTCTTT. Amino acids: CASSIGRRMNTEAFF. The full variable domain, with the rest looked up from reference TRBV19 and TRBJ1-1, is DGGITQSPKYLFRKEGQNVTLSCEQNLNHDAMYWYRQDPGQGLRLIYYSQIVNDFQKGDIAEGYSVSREKKESFPLTVTSAQKNPTAFYLCASSIGRRMNTEAFFGQGTRLTVV.

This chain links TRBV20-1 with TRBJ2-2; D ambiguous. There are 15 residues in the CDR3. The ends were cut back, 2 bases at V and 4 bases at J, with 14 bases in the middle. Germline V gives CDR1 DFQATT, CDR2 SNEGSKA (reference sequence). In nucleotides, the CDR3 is TGCAGTGCTAGACACAACCGACTCGGCACCGGGGAGCTGTTTTTT. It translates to CSARHNRLGTGELFF.

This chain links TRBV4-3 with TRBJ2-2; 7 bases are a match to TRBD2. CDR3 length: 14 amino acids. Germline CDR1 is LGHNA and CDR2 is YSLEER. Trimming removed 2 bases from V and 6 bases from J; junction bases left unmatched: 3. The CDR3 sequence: CASSQPRGAGELFF. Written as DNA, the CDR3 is TGCGCCAGCAGCCAACCCCGGGGGGCCGGGGAGCTGTTTTTT.

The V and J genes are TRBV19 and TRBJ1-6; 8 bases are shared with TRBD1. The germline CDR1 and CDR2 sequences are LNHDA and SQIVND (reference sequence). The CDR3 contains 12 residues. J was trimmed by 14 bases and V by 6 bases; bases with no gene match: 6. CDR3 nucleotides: TGTGCCAGTAGGAGTATGGACAGGGCCCTCCACTTT. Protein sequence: CASRSMDRALHF. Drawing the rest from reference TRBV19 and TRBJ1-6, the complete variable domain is DGGITQSPKYLFRKEGQNVTLSCEQNLNHDAMYWYRQDPGQGLRLIYYSQIVNDFQKGDIAEGYSVSREKKESFPLTVTSAQKNPTAFYLCASRSMDRALHFGNGTRLTVT.

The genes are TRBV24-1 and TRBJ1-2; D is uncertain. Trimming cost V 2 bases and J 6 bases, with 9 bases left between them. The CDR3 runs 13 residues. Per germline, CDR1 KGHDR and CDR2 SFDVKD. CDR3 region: CATSDSIHNGYTF. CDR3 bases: TGTGCCACCAGTGATTCGATCCATAATGGCTACACCTTC.

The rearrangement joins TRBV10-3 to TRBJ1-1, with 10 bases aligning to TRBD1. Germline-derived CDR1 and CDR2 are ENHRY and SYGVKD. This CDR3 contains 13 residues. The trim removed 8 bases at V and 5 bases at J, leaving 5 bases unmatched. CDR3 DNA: TGTGCCATCGGACAGGGGGGTAATACTGAAGCTTTCTTT. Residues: CAIGQGGNTEAFF.

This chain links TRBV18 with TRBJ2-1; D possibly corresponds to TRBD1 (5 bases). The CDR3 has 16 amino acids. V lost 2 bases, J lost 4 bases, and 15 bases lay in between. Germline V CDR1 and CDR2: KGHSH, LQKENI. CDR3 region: CASSPIDRVLYNEQFF. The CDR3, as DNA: TGTGCCAGCTCACCAATCGACAGAGTTCTGTACAATGAGCAGTTCTTC.